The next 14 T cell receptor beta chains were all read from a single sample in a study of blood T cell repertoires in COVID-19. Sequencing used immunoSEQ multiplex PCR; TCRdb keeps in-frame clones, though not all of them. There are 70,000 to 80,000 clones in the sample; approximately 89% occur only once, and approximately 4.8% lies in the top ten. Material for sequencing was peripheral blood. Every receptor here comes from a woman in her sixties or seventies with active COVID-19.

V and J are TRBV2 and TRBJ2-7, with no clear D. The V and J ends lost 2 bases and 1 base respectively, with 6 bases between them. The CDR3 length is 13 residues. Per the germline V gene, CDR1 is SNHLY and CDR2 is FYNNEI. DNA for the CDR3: TGTGCCAGCAGTGAATCCATGTCCTACGAGCAGTACTTC. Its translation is CASSESMSYEQYF.

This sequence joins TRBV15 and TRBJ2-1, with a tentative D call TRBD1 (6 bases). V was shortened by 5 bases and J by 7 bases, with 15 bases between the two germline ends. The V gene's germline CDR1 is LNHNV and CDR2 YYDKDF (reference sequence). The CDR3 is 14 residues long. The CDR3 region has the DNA TGTGCCACCAGCGGCGCCGGGACAAATAATGAGCAGTTCTTC. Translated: CATSGAGTNNEQFF.

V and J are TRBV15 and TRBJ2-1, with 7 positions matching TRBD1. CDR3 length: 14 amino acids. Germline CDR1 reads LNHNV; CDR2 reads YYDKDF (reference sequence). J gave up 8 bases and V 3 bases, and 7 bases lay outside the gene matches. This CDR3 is CATSRGTAPHEQFF. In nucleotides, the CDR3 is TGTGCCACCAGCAGGGGGACAGCCCCTCATGAGCAGTTCTTC.

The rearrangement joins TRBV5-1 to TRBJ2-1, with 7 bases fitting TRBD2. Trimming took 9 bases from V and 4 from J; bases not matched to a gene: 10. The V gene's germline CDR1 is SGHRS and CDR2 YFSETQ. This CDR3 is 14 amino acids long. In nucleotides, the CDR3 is TGCGCCACCACGGTGGGGGGAGGGTACAATGAGCAGTTCTTC. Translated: CATTVGGGYNEQFF.

This CDR3 reads CATGSYNGGSYEQYF. The CDR3 nucleotides read TGTGCCACAGGCTCCTACAACGGGGGGTCCTACGAGCAGTACTTC. The V gene is TRBV28, the J gene TRBJ2-7; 7 bases align to TRBD2. The ends lost 10 bases at V and 1 base at J; junction bases unmatched: 13. Germline loops: CDR1 MDHEN, CDR2 SYDVKM. The CDR3 spans 15 residues.

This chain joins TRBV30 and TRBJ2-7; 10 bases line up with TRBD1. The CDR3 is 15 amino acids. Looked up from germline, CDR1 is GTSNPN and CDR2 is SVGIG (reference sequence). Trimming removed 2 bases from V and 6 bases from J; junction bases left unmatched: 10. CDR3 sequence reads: CAWSIKGQGGGEQYF. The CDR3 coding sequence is TGTGCCTGGAGTATTAAAGGACAGGGGGGTGGCGAGCAGTACTTC. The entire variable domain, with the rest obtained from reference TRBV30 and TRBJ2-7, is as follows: SQTIHQWPATLVQPVGSPLSLECTVEGTSNPNLYWYRQAAGRGLQLLFYSVGIGQISSEVPQNLSASRPQDRQFILSSKKLLLSDSGFYLCAWSIKGQGGGEQYFGPGTRLTVT.

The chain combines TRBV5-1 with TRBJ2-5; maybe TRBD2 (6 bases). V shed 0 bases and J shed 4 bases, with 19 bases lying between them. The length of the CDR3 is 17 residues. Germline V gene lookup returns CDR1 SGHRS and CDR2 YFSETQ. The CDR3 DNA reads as TGCGCCAGCAGCTTGGGAGGAGGAGGGCGCCAACTAGAGACCCAGTACTTC. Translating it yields CASSLGGGGRQLETQYF.

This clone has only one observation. The CDR3: CASTILGGSNQETQYF. The CDR3 nucleotides read TGTGCCAGCACTATCCTTGGGGGGAGTAACCAAGAGACCCAGTACTTC. V usage is TRBV28 and J usage is TRBJ2-5; tentatively, D is TRBD2 (6 bases). In germline, CDR1 is MDHEN, CDR2 SYDVKM. The length of the CDR3 is 16 residues. V was pared by 7 bases and J by 0 bases, with 18 bases between.

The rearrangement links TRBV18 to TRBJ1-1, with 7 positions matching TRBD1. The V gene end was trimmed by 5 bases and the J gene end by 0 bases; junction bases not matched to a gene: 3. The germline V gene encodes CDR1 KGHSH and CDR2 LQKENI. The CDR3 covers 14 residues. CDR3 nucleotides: TGTGCCAGCTCAAAGGACAGGATGAACACTGAAGCTTTCTTT. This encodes CASSKDRMNTEAFF. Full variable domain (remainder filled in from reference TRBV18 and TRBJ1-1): NAGVMQNPRHLVRRRGQEARLRCSPMKGHSHVYWYRQLPEEGLKFMVYLQKENIIDESGMPKERFSAEFPKEGPSILRIQQVVRGDSAAYFCASSKDRMNTEAFFGQGTRLTVV.

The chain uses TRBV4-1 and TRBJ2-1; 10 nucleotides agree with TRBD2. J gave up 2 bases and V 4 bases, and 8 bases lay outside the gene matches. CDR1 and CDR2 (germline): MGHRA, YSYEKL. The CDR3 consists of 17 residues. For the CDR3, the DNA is TGCGCCAGCAGCCCACACTCGGGGACTAGCGCCTACAATGAGCAGTTCTTC. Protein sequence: CASSPHSGTSAYNEQFF.

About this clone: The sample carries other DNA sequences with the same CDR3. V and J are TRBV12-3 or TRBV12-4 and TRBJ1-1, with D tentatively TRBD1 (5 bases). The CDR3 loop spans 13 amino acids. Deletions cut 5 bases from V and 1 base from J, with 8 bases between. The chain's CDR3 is CASSLGGNTEAFF. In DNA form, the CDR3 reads TGTGCCAGCAGTCTGGGGGGGAACACTGAAGCTTTCTTT.

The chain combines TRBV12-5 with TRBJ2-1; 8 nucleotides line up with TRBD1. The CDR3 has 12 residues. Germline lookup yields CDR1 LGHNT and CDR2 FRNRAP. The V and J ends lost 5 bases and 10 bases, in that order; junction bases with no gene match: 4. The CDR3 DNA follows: TGTGCTAGTGGTCAAACAGGGGGAGAGCAGTTCTTC. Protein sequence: CASGQTGGEQFF.

As DNA, the CDR3 is TGCGCCAGCAGCTTAAGGTCCATTAGCGGGAGGATCCCATACTCCTACAATGAGCAGTTCTTC. Its translation: CASSLRSISGRIPYSYNEQFF. The chain carries TRBV5-1 and TRBJ2-1, with 10 bases lining up with TRBD2. V trimming: 2 bases; J trimming: 0 bases; junction bases outside the gene matches: 17. Per the germline V gene, CDR1 is SGHRS and CDR2 is YFSETQ. This CDR3 region has 21 residues.

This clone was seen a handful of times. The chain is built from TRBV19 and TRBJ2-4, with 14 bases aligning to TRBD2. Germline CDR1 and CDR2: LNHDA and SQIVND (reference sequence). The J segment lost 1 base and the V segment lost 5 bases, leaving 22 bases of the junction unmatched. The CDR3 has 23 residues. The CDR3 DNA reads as TGTGCCAGTAGTGCTGACGGTAACGTGGGACTAGCGGGAGCGGGGGGTGCCAAAAACATTCAGTACTTC. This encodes CASSADGNVGLAGAGGAKNIQYF.